The 16 T cell receptor beta chains given below trace back to one sample, sequenced in a study of cytomegalovirus exposure and HLA in healthy donors. Amplification used 60 Vbeta primers and 13 Jbeta primers. The repertoire was sequenced with immunoSEQ multiplex PCR; TCRdb's copy has only in-frame clones and lacks some. Among tens of thousands of clones listed, under 80% were seen once. The sample taken for sequencing was PBMCs. The receptors were gathered from a man under 40 in good health and CMV-seropositive.

This clone was recorded a few times. The V and J genes are TRBV7-9 and TRBJ1-3, with 7 bases identical to TRBD1. CDR1 is SEHNR and CDR2 is FQNEAQ in the germline V gene (reference sequence). J gave up 2 bases and V 5 bases, and 6 bases lay outside the gene matches. The CDR3 runs to 15 residues. The CDR3 DNA reads TGTGCCAGCAGCCTCGACAGGGTGGCTGGAAACACCATATATTTT. Its translation is CASSLDRVAGNTIYF.

The CDR3 sequence: CASSRGVETEAFF. CDR3 nucleotides: TGTGCCAGCAGCCGAGGCGTCGAGACTGAAGCTTTCTTT. V is TRBV11-1 and J is TRBJ1-1; no definite D call. Germline CDR1 reads SGHAT; CDR2 reads FQDESV (reference sequence). The CDR3 is 13 amino acids. With 5 bases removed from V and 5 bases from J, the gap between germline ends came to 12 bases.

The CDR3 reads CSGEASEGYTF. CDR3 bases: TGCAGCGGGGAGGCCTCGGAGGGCTACACCTTC. J is TRBJ1-2 and V is TRBV20-1; D is unclear. Germline-derived CDR1 and CDR2 are DFQATT and SNEGSKA (reference sequence). This CDR3 is built from 11 residues.

This chain joins TRBV29-1 and TRBJ1-4; D is undetermined. V shed 3 bases and J shed 5 bases, with 13 bases lying between them. Looked up from germline, CDR1 is SQVTM and CDR2 is ANQGSEA. There are 14 residues in the CDR3. CDR3 region: CSVESPKENEKLFF. CDR3 nucleotide sequence: TGCAGCGTTGAGTCCCCCAAGGAGAATGAAAAACTGTTTTTT.

This clone was detected only a few times. The chain carries TRBV4-3 and TRBJ1-1; tentative D call: TRBD1 (5 bases). The CDR3 is 16 amino acids. Germline lookup yields CDR1 LGHNA and CDR2 YSLEER. V was clipped by 1 base and J by 0 bases, with 12 bases between them. In DNA form, the CDR3 reads TGCGCCAGCAGCCAAGCGGCCAGGGCTCTGAACACTGAAGCTTTCTTT. It yields the protein CASSQAARALNTEAFF.

The chain recombines TRBV2 with TRBJ1-6; TRBD1 is a possible D gene (5 bases). The CDR3 is 16 residues long. V was shortened by 2 bases and J by 7 bases, with 15 bases between the two germline ends. Germline V gene data show CDR1 as SNHLY and CDR2 as FYNNEI. The DNA of the CDR3 is TGTGCCAGCAGTGAAATGGGCAGGGTGAGGAATTCACCCCTCCACTTT. As protein: CASSEMGRVRNSPLHF. Variable domain in full (rest from reference TRBV2 and TRBJ1-6): EPEVTQTPSHQVTQMGQEVILRCVPISNHLYFYWYRQILGQKVEFLVSFYNNEISEKSEIFDDQFSVERPDGSNFTLKIRSTKLEDSAMYFCASSEMGRVRNSPLHFGNGTRLTVT.

The rearrangement links TRBV7-2 to TRBJ2-7, with 7 bases aligning to TRBD1. This CDR3 is built from 14 residues. CDR1 SGHTA and CDR2 FQGNSA come from the germline V gene. J gave up 3 bases and V 0 bases, and 2 bases lay outside the gene matches. The CDR3 loop is CASSLARDSYEQYF. The CDR3 nucleotides are TGTGCCAGCAGCTTAGCCCGGGACAGCTACGAGCAGTACTTC.

This chain connects TRBV5-6 to TRBJ2-7; D is perhaps TRBD1 (6 bases). Germline lookup yields CDR1 SGHDT and CDR2 YYEEEE. This CDR3 has 14 amino acids. Trimming took off 0 bases at V and 0 bases at J, with 7 bases between the two ends. The CDR3 region has the DNA TGTGCCAGCAGCTTGGTGGACAGCTCCTACGAGCAGTACTTC. This sequence encodes CASSLVDSSYEQYF.

J is TRBJ1-2 and V is TRBV5-6, with D possibly TRBD1 on 5 matching bases. CDR3 length equals 13 residues. Germline-derived CDR1 and CDR2 are SGHDT and YYEEEE. V lost 0 bases to trimming and J lost 8 bases, with 11 bases between them. CDR3 nucleotides: TGTGCCAGCAGCTTGGGGGGCGCGGGAGGCTACACCTTC. Its translation is CASSLGGAGGYTF.

This clone was seen only a few times. The chain combines TRBV6-5 with TRBJ2-3; 7 bases match TRBD1. This CDR3 region has 15 residues. With 2 bases clipped from V and 4 bases from J, the junction kept 6 bases outside the gene matches. From germline, CDR1 is MNHEY and CDR2 SVGAGI. CDR3 DNA sequence: TGTGCCAGCAGTTACCTTCCGGACAGGCCAGATACGCAGTATTTT. As protein: CASSYLPDRPDTQYF.

The rearrangement joins TRBV4-3 to TRBJ1-2, with TRBD1 matching 7 bases. The CDR3 is 18 amino acids. Trimming at V came to 0 bases and at J to 4 bases, leaving 14 bases not matched to a gene. Germline V lookup: CDR1 LGHNA, CDR2 YSLEER. The CDR3 nucleotides read TGCGCCAGCAGCCAAGATGTTGGGCCCCCGGACAGGTCCTATGGCTACACCTTC. Translated, it gives CASSQDVGPPDRSYGYTF.

The CDR3 region has the DNA TGTGCCAGCAGCGTCGGACAGGGGCGAGGAGAGACCCAGTACTTC. This sequence encodes CASSVGQGRGETQYF. The chain uses TRBV9 and TRBJ2-5; 9 nucleotides line up with TRBD1. V trimming: 2 bases; J trimming: 4 bases; junction bases outside the gene matches: 6. The CDR3 length is 15 residues. Per germline, CDR1 SGDLS and CDR2 YYNGEE.

This clone is classed as medium-sized. Other DNA sequences in this sample translate to the same CDR3. V and J are TRBV7-8 and TRBJ1-1; D might be TRBD1 (5 bases). V was clipped by 8 bases and J by 4 bases, with 11 bases between them. The germline CDR1 and CDR2 sequences are SGHVS and FQNEAQ. The CDR3 is 12 residues long. In DNA form, the CDR3 reads TGTGCCAGCGGCAGGGTTGGCACTGAAGCTTTCTTT. Protein: CASGRVGTEAFF.

The genes are TRBV6-5 and TRBJ1-2, with 7 bases matching TRBD1. Germline loops: CDR1 MNHEY, CDR2 SVGAGI. The CDR3 has 16 residues. J lost 0 bases, V lost 3 bases, and 7 bases had no gene match. Here the CDR3 reads CASSYLSRGPNYGYTF. The CDR3 nucleotides read TGTGCCAGCAGTTATTTATCGAGGGGGCCTAACTATGGCTACACCTTC.

The V call is TRBV5-4, the J call TRBJ1-2; D remains ambiguous. Per germline, CDR1 SGHNT and CDR2 YYREEE (reference sequence). This CDR3 contains 15 residues. Trimming took 3 bases from V and 7 from J, leaving 19 bases between them. In nucleotides, the CDR3 is TGTGCCAGCAGCTCCGCCGGGTCCACGGAGAGTGGCTACACCTTC. Encoded protein: CASSSAGSTESGYTF.

The chain uses TRBV7-9 and TRBJ2-2; 9 bases are shared with TRBD1. Per germline, CDR1 SEHNR and CDR2 FQNEAQ (reference sequence). V lost 3 bases and J lost 3; bases outside the gene matches: 5. This CDR3 is 16 amino acids long. Here the CDR3 reads CASSFPGQGHTGELFF. CDR3 nucleotides: TGTGCCAGCAGCTTCCCGGGACAGGGCCACACCGGGGAGCTGTTTTTT.